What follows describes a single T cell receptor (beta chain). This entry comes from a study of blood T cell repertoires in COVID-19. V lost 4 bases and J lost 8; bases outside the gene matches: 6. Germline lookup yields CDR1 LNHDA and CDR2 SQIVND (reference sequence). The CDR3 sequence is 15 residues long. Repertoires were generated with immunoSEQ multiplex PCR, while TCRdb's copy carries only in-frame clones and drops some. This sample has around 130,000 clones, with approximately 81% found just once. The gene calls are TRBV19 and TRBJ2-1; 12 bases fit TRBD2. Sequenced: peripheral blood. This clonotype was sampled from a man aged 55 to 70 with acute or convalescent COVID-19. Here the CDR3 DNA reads TGTGCCAGTAGTAGCCTCGGACTAGCGGGGCATGAGCAGTTCTTC. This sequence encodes CASSSLGLAGHEQFF.